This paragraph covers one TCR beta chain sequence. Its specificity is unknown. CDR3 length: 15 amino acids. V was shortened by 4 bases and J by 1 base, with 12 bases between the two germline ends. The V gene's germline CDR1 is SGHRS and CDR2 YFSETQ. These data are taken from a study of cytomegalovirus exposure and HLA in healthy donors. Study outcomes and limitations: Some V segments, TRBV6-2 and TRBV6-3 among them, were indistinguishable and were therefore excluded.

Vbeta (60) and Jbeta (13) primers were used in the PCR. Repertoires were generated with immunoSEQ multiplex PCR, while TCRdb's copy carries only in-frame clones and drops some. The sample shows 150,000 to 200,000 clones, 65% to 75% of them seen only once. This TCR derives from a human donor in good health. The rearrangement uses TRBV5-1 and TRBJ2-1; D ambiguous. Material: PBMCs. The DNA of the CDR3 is TGCGCCAGCAGCGGCCGCTCAGATTCCTACAATGAGCAGTTCTTC. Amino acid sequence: CASSGRSDSYNEQFF.